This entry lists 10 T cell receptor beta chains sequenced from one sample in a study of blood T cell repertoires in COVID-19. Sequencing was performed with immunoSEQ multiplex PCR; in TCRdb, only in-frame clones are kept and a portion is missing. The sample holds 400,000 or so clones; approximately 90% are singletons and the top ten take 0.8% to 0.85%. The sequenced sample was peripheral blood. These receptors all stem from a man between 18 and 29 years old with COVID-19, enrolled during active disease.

In nucleotides, the CDR3 is TGTGCCAGCAGTGGGGGACAGGCGACTAACTATGGCTACACCTTC. Translated: CASSGGQATNYGYTF. The chain carries TRBV25-1 and TRBJ1-2, with 8 bases fitting TRBD1. The CDR3 sequence is 15 residues long. With 4 bases clipped from V and 0 bases from J, the junction kept 4 bases outside the gene matches. Germline V gives CDR1 MGHDK, CDR2 SYGVNS.

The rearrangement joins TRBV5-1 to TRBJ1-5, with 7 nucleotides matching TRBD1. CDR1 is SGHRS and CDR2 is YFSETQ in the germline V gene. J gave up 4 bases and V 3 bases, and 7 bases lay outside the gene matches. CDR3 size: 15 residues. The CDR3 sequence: CASSSGGQENQPQHF. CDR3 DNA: TGCGCCAGCAGCTCGGGCGGACAGGAGAATCAGCCCCAGCATTTT. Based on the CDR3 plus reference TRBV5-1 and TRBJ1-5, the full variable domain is KAGVTQTPRYLIKTRGQQVTLSCSPISGHRSVSWYQQTPGQGLQFLFEYFSETQRNKGNFPGRFSGRQFSNSRSEMNVSTLELGDSALYLCASSSGGQENQPQHFGDGTRLSIL.

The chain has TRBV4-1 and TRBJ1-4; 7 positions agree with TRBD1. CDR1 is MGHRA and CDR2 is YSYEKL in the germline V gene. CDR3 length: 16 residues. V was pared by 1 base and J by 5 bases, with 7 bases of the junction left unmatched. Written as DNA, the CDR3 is TGCGCCAGCAGCCAAGTTGGGGGACAGAGGAATGAAAAACTGTTTTTT. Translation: CASSQVGGQRNEKLFF.

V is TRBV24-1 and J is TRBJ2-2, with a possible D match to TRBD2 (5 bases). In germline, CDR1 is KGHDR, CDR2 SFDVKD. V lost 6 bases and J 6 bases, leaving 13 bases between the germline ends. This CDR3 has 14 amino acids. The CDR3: CATSKNSESGELFF. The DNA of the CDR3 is TGTGCCACCAGTAAGAATAGCGAGTCCGGGGAGCTGTTTTTT.

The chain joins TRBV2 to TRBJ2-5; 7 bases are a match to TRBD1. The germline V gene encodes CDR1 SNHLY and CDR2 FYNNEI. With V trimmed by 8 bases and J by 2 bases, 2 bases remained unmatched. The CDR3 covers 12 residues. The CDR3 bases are TGTGCCAGCGGGACAGAGCAAGAGACCCAGTACTTC. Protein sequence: CASGTEQETQYF.

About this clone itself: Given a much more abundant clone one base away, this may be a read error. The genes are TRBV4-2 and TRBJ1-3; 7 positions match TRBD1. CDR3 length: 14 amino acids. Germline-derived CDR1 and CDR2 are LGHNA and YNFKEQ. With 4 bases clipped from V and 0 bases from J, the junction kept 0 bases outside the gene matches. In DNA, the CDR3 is TGTGCCAGCAGCCCAGGGGGCTCTGGAAACACCATATATTTT. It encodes CASSPGGSGNTIYF.

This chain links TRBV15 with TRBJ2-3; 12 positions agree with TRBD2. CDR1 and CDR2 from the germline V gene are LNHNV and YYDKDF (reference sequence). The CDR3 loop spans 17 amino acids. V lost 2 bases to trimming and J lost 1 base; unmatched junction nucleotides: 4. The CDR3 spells CATSRSLAGGRTDTQYF. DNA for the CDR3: TGTGCCACCAGCAGAAGTCTAGCGGGGGGGCGCACAGATACGCAGTATTTT.

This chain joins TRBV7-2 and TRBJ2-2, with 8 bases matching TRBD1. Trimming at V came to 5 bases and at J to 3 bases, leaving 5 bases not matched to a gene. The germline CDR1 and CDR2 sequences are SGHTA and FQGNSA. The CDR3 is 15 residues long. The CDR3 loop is CASSLQGADTGELFF. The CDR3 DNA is TGTGCCAGCAGCCTCCAGGGGGCCGACACCGGGGAGCTGTTTTTT.

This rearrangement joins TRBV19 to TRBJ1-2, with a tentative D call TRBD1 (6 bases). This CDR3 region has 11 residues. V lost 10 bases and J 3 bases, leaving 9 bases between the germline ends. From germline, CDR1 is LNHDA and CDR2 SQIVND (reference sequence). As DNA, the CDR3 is TGTGCCACCAGGGGCTACTATGGCTACACCTTC. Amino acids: CATRGYYGYTF. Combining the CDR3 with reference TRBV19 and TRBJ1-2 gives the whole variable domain DGGITQSPKYLFRKEGQNVTLSCEQNLNHDAMYWYRQDPGQGLRLIYYSQIVNDFQKGDIAEGYSVSREKKESFPLTVTSAQKNPTAFYLCATRGYYGYTFGSGTRLTVV.

CDR3 in amino acids: CASSPGTGVNEQFF. Written as DNA, the CDR3 is TGTGCCAGCTCGCCCGGGACAGGGGTCAATGAGCAGTTCTTC. The rearrangement links TRBV18 to TRBJ2-1; TRBD1 aligns across 10 bases. From germline, CDR1 is KGHSH and CDR2 LQKENI. The V segment lost 6 bases and the J segment 6 bases; nucleotides outside the gene matches: 5. The CDR3 consists of 14 residues.